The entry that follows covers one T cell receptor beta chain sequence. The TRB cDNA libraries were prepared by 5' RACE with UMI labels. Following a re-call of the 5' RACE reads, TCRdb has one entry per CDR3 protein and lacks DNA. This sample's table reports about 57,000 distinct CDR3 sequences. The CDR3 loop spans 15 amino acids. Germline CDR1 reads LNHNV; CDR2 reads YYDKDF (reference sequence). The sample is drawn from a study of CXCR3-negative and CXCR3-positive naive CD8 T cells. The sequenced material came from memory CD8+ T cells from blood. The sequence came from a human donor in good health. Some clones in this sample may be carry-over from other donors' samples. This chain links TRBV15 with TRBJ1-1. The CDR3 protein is CATSTGHEGGTEAFF.